The 22 T cell receptor beta chains below come from one sample, sequenced in a study of cytomegalovirus exposure and HLA in healthy donors. Primers included in the PCR were 60 Vbeta and 13 Jbeta primers. Sequenced by immunoSEQ multiplex PCR; TCRdb stores in-frame clones only, minus some. Of approximately 140,000 clones detected, approximately 71% appear once; the ten largest clones hold over 0.8%. Sequencing was carried out using PBMCs. Every receptor here comes from a woman aged 55-69 years in good health and CMV-seronegative.

This clone was recorded only once. The gene calls are TRBV5-4 and TRBJ2-5; 7 bases agree with TRBD2. V was clipped by 3 bases and J by 0 bases; unmatched bases: 8. The CDR3 has 16 amino acids. Germline loops: CDR1 SGHNT, CDR2 YYREEE (reference sequence). The CDR3 reads CASSSPGLADQETQYF. The CDR3 DNA is TGTGCCAGCAGCTCTCCGGGGCTAGCGGACCAAGAGACCCAGTACTTC. The full variable domain, completed using reference TRBV5-4 and TRBJ2-5, is ETGVTQSPTHLIKTRGQQVTLRCSSQSGHNTVSWYQQALGQGPQFIFQYYREEENGRGNFPPRFSGLQFPNYSSELNVNALELDDSALYLCASSSPGLADQETQYFGPGTRLLVL.

As for this clone: This same CDR3 is encoded by further DNA sequences in the sample. The V and J genes are TRBV11-2 and TRBJ2-3; TRBD2 aligns across 12 bases. CDR3 length equals 16 residues. Looked up from germline, CDR1 is SGHAT and CDR2 is FQNNGV. The junction had 6 bases not matched to a gene; V was cut back by 5 bases and J by 3 bases. CDR3 DNA: TGTGCCAGCAGCCCACTAGCGGGGGGACTAACAGATACGCAGTATTTT. Translated: CASSPLAGGLTDTQYF. Complete variable domain (other parts from reference TRBV11-2 and TRBJ2-3): EAGVAQSPRYKIIEKRQSVAFWCNPISGHATLYWYQQILGQGPKLLIQFQNNGVVDDSQLPKDRFSAERLKGVDSTLKIQPAKLEDSAVYLCASSPLAGGLTDTQYFGPGTRLTVL.

The chain has TRBV5-1 and TRBJ2-1; 7 positions match TRBD1. Germline V CDR1 and CDR2: SGHRS, YFSETQ. This CDR3 is built from 16 residues. With 7 bases clipped from V and 4 bases from J, the junction kept 14 bases outside the gene matches. The CDR3 coding sequence is TGCGCCAGCCGAGATACAGGGGCGTCCTCTTACAATGAGCAGTTCTTC. Its protein product is CASRDTGASSYNEQFF.

V is TRBV7-3 and J is TRBJ1-1; 7 nucleotides agree with TRBD1. J was trimmed by 0 bases and V by 2 bases; bases with no gene match: 9. The CDR3 has 17 residues. Germline CDR1 SGHTA, CDR2 FQGTGA. CDR3 region: CASSLADRATMNTEAFF. The CDR3 nucleotides are TGTGCCAGCAGCTTAGCCGACAGGGCCACTATGAACACTGAAGCTTTCTTT.

The genes are TRBV28 and TRBJ2-5; D not resolved. This CDR3 has 13 amino acids. CDR1 MDHEN and CDR2 SYDVKM come from the germline V gene. V dropped 3 bases and J dropped 3 bases, with 8 bases sitting between them. The CDR3 protein is CASSLYGEETQYF. CDR3 nucleotides: TGTGCCAGCAGTTTGTACGGTGAAGAGACCCAGTACTTC.

This clone was counted a few times. The rearrangement links TRBV2 to TRBJ2-3, with D possibly matching TRBD1 (5 bases). The ends were cut back, 8 bases at V and 5 bases at J, with 17 bases in the middle. The CDR3 is 14 residues long. The germline gives CDR1 SNHLY, CDR2 FYNNEI. The CDR3 sequence: CASAARQGLDTQYF. CDR3 bases: TGTGCCAGCGCGGCCAGGCAGGGTCTAGATACGCAGTATTTT.

The V and J genes are TRBV4-2 and TRBJ1-2; D unclear. The CDR3 loop spans 15 amino acids. V lost 2 bases, J lost 2 bases, and 12 bases lay in between. Germline V lookup: CDR1 LGHNA, CDR2 YNFKEQ. The CDR3 DNA is TGTGCCAGCAGCCAACGGGGTGGTCAGAACTATGGCTACACCTTC. Translated, it gives CASSQRGGQNYGYTF.

The rearrangement links TRBV27 to TRBJ2-7; possible D gene TRBD1, 6 bases. The V end was cut by 2 bases, the J end by 1 base, with 12 bases between. Germline V gene lookup returns CDR1 MNHEY and CDR2 SMNVEV (reference sequence). The CDR3 extends over 15 amino acids. CDR3 in DNA: TGTGCCAGCAGTTTAGGGGCAGGGGCTTCCTACGAGCAGTACTTC. It codes for CASSLGAGASYEQYF.

This chain links TRBV9 with TRBJ1-1; the match to TRBD1 covers 8 bases. J lost 4 bases, V lost 4 bases, and 12 bases had no gene match. Germline V gene data show CDR1 as SGDLS and CDR2 as YYNGEE. The CDR3 is 16 residues long. The CDR3 DNA reads as TGTGCCAGCAGCCCCCGGCAGGGGGCAAAGGGCACTGAAGCTTTCTTT. Translating it yields CASSPRQGAKGTEAFF.

This clone was detected once. The rearrangement uses TRBV18 and TRBJ1-5, with D uncertain. There are 15 residues in the CDR3. V was cut by 3 bases and J by 2 bases, with 11 bases left in between. Germline lookup yields CDR1 KGHSH and CDR2 LQKENI. Written as DNA, the CDR3 is TGTGCCAGCTCACCGGAGGGCGTTCGCAATCAGCCCCAGCATTTT. Amino acid sequence: CASSPEGVRNQPQHF.

The V gene is TRBV5-1, the J gene TRBJ1-2; maybe TRBD1 (5 bases). Germline V gene data show CDR1 as SGHRS and CDR2 as YFSETQ. Deletions cut 0 bases from V and 7 bases from J, with 22 bases between. CDR3 length equals 17 residues. CDR3 nucleotide sequence: TGCGCCAGCAGCTTGGGTGGGGCCCAGGGTCCTTCAGGTGGCTACACCTTC. Its protein product is CASSLGGAQGPSGGYTF.

The chain joins TRBV19 to TRBJ1-2; D possibly corresponds to TRBD1 (6 bases). The length of the CDR3 is 14 residues. Germline V lookup: CDR1 LNHDA, CDR2 SQIVND (reference sequence). V was trimmed by 7 bases and J by 6 bases, leaving 18 bases between them. The chain's CDR3 is CASTVGHHYDGYTF. In nucleotides, the CDR3 is TGTGCCAGTACGGTGGGACACCACTACGATGGCTACACCTTC.

J is TRBJ2-7 and V is TRBV19; 7 nucleotides agree with TRBD2. This CDR3 contains 15 residues. Germline CDR1 reads LNHDA; CDR2 reads SQIVND (reference sequence). V shed 5 bases and J 4 bases; nucleotides not matched to a gene: 11. The CDR3 sequence: CASSSFGAGVYEQYF. DNA of the CDR3: TGTGCCAGTAGTTCGTTCGGGGCGGGAGTGTACGAGCAGTACTTC.

The V and J genes are TRBV5-1 and TRBJ2-7; D is perhaps TRBD2 (7 bases). Germline CDR1 SGHRS, CDR2 YFSETQ. The ends were cut back, 4 bases at V and 2 bases at J, with 19 bases in the middle. This CDR3 is 16 amino acids long. The CDR3 nucleotides are TGCGCCAGCAGCCCTACCGGGGGGCTGGTCACCTACGAGCAGTACTTC. Translating gives CASSPTGGLVTYEQYF. Drawing the rest from reference TRBV5-1 and TRBJ2-7, the complete variable domain is KAGVTQTPRYLIKTRGQQVTLSCSPISGHRSVSWYQQTPGQGLQFLFEYFSETQRNKGNFPGRFSGRQFSNSRSEMNVSTLELGDSALYLCASSPTGGLVTYEQYFGPGTRLTVT.

This chain links TRBV19 with TRBJ1-2; 7 nucleotides align to TRBD1. The junction had 11 bases not matched to a gene; V was cut back by 5 bases and J by 5 bases. This CDR3 is built from 15 residues. Germline V gene sequence: CDR1 LNHDA, CDR2 SQIVND (reference sequence). CDR3 region: CASSVPDRPLYGYTF. The CDR3 bases are TGTGCCAGTAGTGTTCCGGACAGGCCCCTTTATGGCTACACCTTC.

This rearrangement joins TRBV6-1 to TRBJ2-5, with 7 bases matching TRBD1. Germline CDR1 is MNHNS and CDR2 is SASEGT. V was clipped by 4 bases and J by 2 bases; unmatched bases: 13. The CDR3 length is 17 residues. As DNA, the CDR3 is TGTGCCAGCAGTGTGGTAATGACAGGGTCGTCACAAGAGACCCAGTACTTC. This encodes CASSVVMTGSSQETQYF.

A single count supports this clone. This rearrangement joins TRBV7-6 to TRBJ2-7; TRBD1 matches 12 bases. Germline trimming cut 5 bases from V and 2 bases from J; bases unmatched to any gene: 7. The CDR3 length is 16 residues. Germline-derived CDR1 and CDR2 are SGHVS and FNYEAQ. The CDR3 nucleotides are TGTGCCAGCAGCAACCTCCGGGACAGGGGGCCCTACGAGCAGTACTTC. Its protein is CASSNLRDRGPYEQYF.

The rearrangement links TRBV5-1 to TRBJ2-5; 7 nucleotides match TRBD2. Germline CDR1 reads SGHRS; CDR2 reads YFSETQ. The CDR3 has 14 residues. With 0 bases clipped from V and 3 bases from J, the junction kept 2 bases outside the gene matches. The CDR3 DNA sequence: TGCGCCAGCAGCTTGGGGGACTACGAAGAGACCCAGTACTTC. Its translation: CASSLGDYEETQYF.

This chain joins TRBV28 and TRBJ1-2; D call uncertain. V shed 6 bases and J shed 5 bases, with 7 bases lying between them. This CDR3 region has 11 residues. Germline values: CDR1 MDHEN, CDR2 SYDVKM. The CDR3 loop is CASRQEYGYTF. In DNA, the CDR3 is TGTGCCAGCAGGCAGGAATATGGCTACACCTTC.

The chain carries TRBV4-1 and TRBJ1-4; 7 bases line up with TRBD1. Trimming cost V 5 bases and J 12 bases; bases outside gene matches: 6. This CDR3 has 12 amino acids. Looked up from germline, CDR1 is MGHRA and CDR2 is YSYEKL. CDR3 DNA sequence: TGCGCCAGCAGCGACAGGGTTTTTGAACTGTTTTTT. Its protein product is CASSDRVFELFF.

The chain recombines TRBV5-1 with TRBJ2-7; 13 positions agree with TRBD2. This CDR3 has 17 amino acids. The trim removed 4 bases at V and 5 bases at J, leaving 12 bases unmatched. Germline assignment: CDR1 SGHRS and CDR2 YFSETQ. CDR3 protein: CASSHPGLAGSSHEQYF. CDR3 bases: TGCGCCAGCAGCCATCCGGGACTAGCGGGATCATCCCACGAGCAGTACTTC.

This clone was counted a single time. This chain links TRBV29-1 with TRBJ2-7; TRBD1 might be the D (5 bases). Trimming removed 2 bases from V and 3 bases from J, with 17 bases in between. The CDR3 is 15 amino acids. Per the germline V gene, CDR1 is SQVTM and CDR2 is ANQGSEA. The CDR3 DNA reads as TGCAGCGTTGAATTCAGGGTTACAGACGACTACGAGCAGTACTTC. Translating it yields CSVEFRVTDDYEQYF.